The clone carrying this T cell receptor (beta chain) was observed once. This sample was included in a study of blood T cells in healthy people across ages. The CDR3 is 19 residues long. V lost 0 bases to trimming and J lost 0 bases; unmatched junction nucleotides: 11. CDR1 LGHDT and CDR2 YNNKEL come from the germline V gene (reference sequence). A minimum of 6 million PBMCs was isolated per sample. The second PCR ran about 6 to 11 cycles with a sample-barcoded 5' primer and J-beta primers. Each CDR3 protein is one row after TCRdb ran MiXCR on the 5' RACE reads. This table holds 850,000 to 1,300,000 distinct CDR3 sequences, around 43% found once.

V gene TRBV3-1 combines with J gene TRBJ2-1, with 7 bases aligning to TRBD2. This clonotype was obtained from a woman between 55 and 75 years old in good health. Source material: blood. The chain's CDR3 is CASSQDLLAAKSSYNEQFF. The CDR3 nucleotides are TGTGCCAGCAGCCAAGATCTCCTAGCGGCTAAAAGCTCCTACAATGAGCAGTTCTTC.